The TCR beta chain under discussion was sequenced for a study of cytomegalovirus exposure and HLA in healthy donors. Use of 60 Vbeta and 13 Jbeta primers characterized the PCR. Produced via immunoSEQ multiplex PCR; TCRdb's table is partial and in-frame only. In the table there are 150,000 to 200,000 clones, under 85% of which are singletons. Germline V lookup: CDR1 GTSNPN, CDR2 SVGIG (reference sequence). The CDR3 has 13 amino acids. Trimming took off 0 bases at V and 4 bases at J, with 9 bases between the two ends. The chain employs TRBV30 and TRBJ1-1; a weak D match, TRBD1 (6 bases). Specimen: PBMCs. This clonotype was obtained from a female donor in good health and CMV-seronegative. The CDR3 spells CAWSVRGATEAFF. The CDR3 nucleotides read TGTGCCTGGAGTGTACGGGGGGCCACTGAAGCTTTCTTT. The whole variable domain, filled in from reference TRBV30 and TRBJ1-1, reads SQTIHQWPATLVQPVGSPLSLECTVEGTSNPNLYWYRQAAGRGLQLLFYSVGIGQISSEVPQNLSASRPQDRQFILSSKKLLLSDSGFYLCAWSVRGATEAFFGQGTRLTVV.